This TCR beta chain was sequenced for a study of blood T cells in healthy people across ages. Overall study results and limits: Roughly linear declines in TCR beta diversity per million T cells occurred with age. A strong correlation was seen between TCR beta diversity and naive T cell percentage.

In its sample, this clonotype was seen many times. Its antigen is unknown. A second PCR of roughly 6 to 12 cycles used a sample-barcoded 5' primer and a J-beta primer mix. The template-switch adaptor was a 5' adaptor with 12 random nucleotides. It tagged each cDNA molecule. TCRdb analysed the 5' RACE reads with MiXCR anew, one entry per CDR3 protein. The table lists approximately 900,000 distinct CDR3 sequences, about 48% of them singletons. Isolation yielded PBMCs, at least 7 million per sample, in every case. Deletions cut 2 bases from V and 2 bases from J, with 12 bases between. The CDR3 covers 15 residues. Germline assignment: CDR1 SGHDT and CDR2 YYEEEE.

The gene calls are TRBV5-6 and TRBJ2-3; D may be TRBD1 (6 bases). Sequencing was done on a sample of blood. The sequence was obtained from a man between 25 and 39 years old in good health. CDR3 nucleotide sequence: TGTGCCAGCAGCTTTGGGACAATAACCACAGATACGCAGTATTTT. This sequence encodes CASSFGTITTDTQYF.